This T cell receptor (beta chain) was profiled in a study of control samples from healthy donors and cancer patients (dated by TCRdb to about 2020). The CDR3 sequence holds 15 residues, the cysteine and phenylalanine included. Kept here is only the CDR3 DNA, which spans 45 bases and is read in frame from base 1. Taken from the germline V gene, the CDR1 and CDR2 loops are LGHNA and YNFKEQ. V loses 1 base, J loses 7 bases, and the germline ends lie 13 bases apart. Library generation was performed with the immunoSEQ multiplex PCR assay. Drawn from immuneACCESS, this table holds only the in-frame rearrangements with V and J called that TCRdb kept. Clones are partly lost; checked studies trace under half to an unresolved V gene and leave the rest unexplained. The sample yields roughly 370,000 clones; 90% were counted once. More than 6% of the sample is held by the ten biggest clonotypes. This clone was seen once. The antigen it recognizes is unknown. No qualities accompany the bases; no much larger clone lies one base away.

This clonotype was sampled from a middle-aged man with head and neck cancer. Material for sequencing was PBMCs. The V gene is TRBV4-2 and the J gene is TRBJ1-4; a confident D gene designation cannot be given. For the CDR3, the sequence is CASSQVAGEGEKLFF. The DNA is TGTGCCAGCAGCCAAGTTGCGGGAGAGGGTGAAAAACTGTTTTTT.